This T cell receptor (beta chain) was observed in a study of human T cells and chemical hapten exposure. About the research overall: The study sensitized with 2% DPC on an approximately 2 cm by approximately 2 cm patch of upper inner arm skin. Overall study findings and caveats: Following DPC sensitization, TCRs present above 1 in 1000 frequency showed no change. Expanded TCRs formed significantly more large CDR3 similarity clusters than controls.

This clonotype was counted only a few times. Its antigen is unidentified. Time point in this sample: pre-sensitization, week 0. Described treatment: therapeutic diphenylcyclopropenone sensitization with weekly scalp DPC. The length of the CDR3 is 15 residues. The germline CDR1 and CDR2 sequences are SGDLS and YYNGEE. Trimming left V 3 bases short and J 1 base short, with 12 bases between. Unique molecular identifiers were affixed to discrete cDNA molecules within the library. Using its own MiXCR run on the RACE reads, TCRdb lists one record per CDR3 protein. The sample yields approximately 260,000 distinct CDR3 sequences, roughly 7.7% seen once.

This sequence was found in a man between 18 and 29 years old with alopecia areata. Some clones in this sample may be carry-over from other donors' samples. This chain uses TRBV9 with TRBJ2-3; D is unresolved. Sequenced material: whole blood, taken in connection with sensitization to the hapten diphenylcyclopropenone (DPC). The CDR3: CASSALVEGTDTQYF. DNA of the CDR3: TGTGCCAGCAGCGCCCTCGTTGAAGGCACAGATACGCAGTATTTT.